Listed here is a single T cell receptor beta chain. Its antigen is not known. V lost 4 bases and J lost 4; bases outside the gene matches: 6. CDR1 is SGDLS and CDR2 is YYNGEE in the germline V gene. CDR3 length equals 15 residues. The data stem from a study of resident and recirculating memory T cells in vitiligo. Turning to the study itself: Whole samples, not sorted cells, were homogenized and used for genomic DNA extraction. General study findings and limits: No unique dominant TCR clone was found in vitiligo lesions.

Some clones are missing from TCRdb's copy, which holds only in-frame ones; the method was immunoSEQ multiplex PCR. The top ten hold over 4% of the sample, which has approximately 69,000 clones, roughly nine tenths seen once. Stable patients also lacked confetti depigmentation, a sign of active vitiligo. This chain connects TRBV9 to TRBJ2-3, with 10 bases lining up with TRBD2. The receptor's source is a male donor with vitiligo. The sample comprised blood. This chain's CDR3 is CASSPSGGWADTQYF. The CDR3 DNA follows: TGTGCCAGCAGCCCTAGCGGGGGATGGGCAGATACGCAGTATTTT.